This T cell receptor beta chain was recorded in a study of shared clonotypes between healthy human individuals. About the research overall: The study enrolled a couple of women and a few men aged 18 to 49. There were three CD4 naive, three CD4 memory, two CD8 naive and one CD8 memory plates per donor. Overall study results and limits: On the whole, naive subsets had larger estimated richness than memory subsets had.

J gave up 7 bases and V 3 bases, and 4 bases lay outside the gene matches. There are 13 residues in the CDR3. Germline loops: CDR1 MDHEN, CDR2 SYDVKM. Naive CD8 cells comprised CD45RO-negative, CCR7-positively selected cells, excluding terminally differentiated effector memory CD45RA+ cells. Genomic DNA of each subset was evenly split across several immunoSEQ plates. Sequencing was performed with immunoSEQ multiplex PCR; in TCRdb, only in-frame clones are kept and a portion is missing. The repertoire includes about 650,000 clones, over 95% of them detected once, and 0.11% sits in the top ten. Regarding this clone: As yet, its antigen is unknown.

This chain joins TRBV28 and TRBJ1-1; 8 bases fit TRBD1. The receptor comes from a woman aged 30 to 39 in good health. The sample was naive CD8+ T cells sorted from blood. DNA of the CDR3: TGTGCCAGCAGTTTGAGGACAGGGCTTGAAGCTTTCTTT. Its translation: CASSLRTGLEAFF.